Given below is one T cell receptor (beta chain) in context. No antigen is known for it. Clones were sequenced by immunoSEQ multiplex PCR, and TCRdb holds only the in-frame ones, with some missing. The sample includes some 170,000 clones, 84% of them seen just once. The CDR3 is made up of 17 amino acids. Germline CDR1 reads PRHDT; CDR2 reads FYEKMQ (reference sequence). Trimming pared 0 bases from V and 7 bases from J, leaving 19 bases between. These data belong to a study of cytomegalovirus exposure and HLA in healthy donors. The study's findings and limits: Later, an analysis found that TCR clusters from the first cohort tended to co-occur in the 120 or so validation repertoires. While the bulk of TCR sequences proved rare, some public TCRs turned up in many donors. In vitro testing confirmed three CMV-associated chains as specific for CMV antigens.

While the first cohort had around 700 subjects, the donors belonged to the separate validation cohort of fewer than 150 subjects. This TCR was sampled from a man aged 25 to 40 in good health and CMV-seropositive. The chain combines TRBV13 with TRBJ1-3; TRBD1 might be the D (5 bases). Source material: PBMCs. The CDR3 region has the DNA TGTGCCAGCAGCTTAGGCCCAGGCGGGGGATGGCGGAACACCATATATTTT. Translation gives CASSLGPGGGWRNTIYF.